This is a list of T cell receptor beta chains from one sample in a study of shared clonotypes between healthy human individuals. TCRdb's copy holds only in-frame clones and misses some; the assay was immunoSEQ multiplex PCR. In the table there are around 2.5 million clones, 93% of which are singletons. The sequenced material came from naive CD4+ T cells from PBMCs. The receptors derive from a man between 18 and 35 years old in good health. Some clones in this sample may be carry-over from other donors' samples. CDR3s include the opening cysteine and the closing phenylalanine or tryptophan. A D gene is named only where the DNA matches it firmly. Size is omitted from some rows. Given values are once, few, many or a class for expanded clones.

clone size	CDR3 length	V gene	J gene	D gene	CDR3 protein	CDR3 DNA
.	14	TRBV18	TRBJ1-2	TRBD1	CASSPTGGDYGYTF	TGTGCCAGCTCACCAACAGGGGGCGACTATGGCTACACCTTC
.	10	TRBV20-1	TRBJ1-5	.	CSATGGTQHF	TGCAGTGCCACCGGGGGAACCCAGCATTTT
.	15	TRBV28	TRBJ2-7	.	CASSPWAYIPSGQYF	TGTGCCAGCAGCCCGTGGGCGTATATACCATCCGGGCAGTACTTC
.	21	TRBV27	TRBJ1-5	.	CASSYEELRTGQRGSNQPQHF	TGTGCCAGCAGTTACGAGGAGCTTAGGACTGGACAGAGGGGTTCGAATCAGCCCCAGCATTTT
.	12	TRBV5-4	TRBJ1-1	TRBD1	CASSLRQGETFF	TGTGCCAGCAGCCTTAGACAGGGGGAGACTTTCTTT
.	17	TRBV14	TRBJ2-1	.	CASSQGTYKTRDNEQFF	TGTGCCAGCAGCCAAGGGACGTACAAAACTCGGGACAATGAGCAGTTCTTC
once	14	TRBV7-3	TRBJ2-1	.	CASSPYRDYNEQFF	TGTGCCAGCAGCCCCTACCGGGACTACAATGAGCAGTTCTTC
.	16	TRBV27	TRBJ2-3	.	CASSPGLSQFTDTQYF	TGTGCCAGCAGTCCCGGACTCTCGCAATTCACAGATACGCAGTATTTT
.	12	TRBV28	TRBJ1-3	.	CASRGSGNTIYF	TGTGCCAGTCGGGGTTCTGGAAACACCATATATTTT
.	14	TRBV5-6	TRBJ2-5	.	CASSLRTVQETQYF	TGTGCCAGCAGCCTGCGTACAGTCCAAGAGACCCAGTACTTC
.	15	TRBV7-9	TRBJ2-5	.	CASSLSLNQGETQYF	TGTGCCAGCAGCTTATCACTAAACCAAGGGGAGACCCAGTACTTC
.	14	TRBV30	TRBJ2-1	.	CACRESGTYNEQFF	TGTGCCTGTCGAGAGTCCGGGACCTACAATGAGCAGTTCTTC
.	11	TRBV6-5	TRBJ2-7	.	CASRTGGEQYF	TGTGCCAGCAGGACAGGTGGCGAGCAGTACTTC
.	16	TRBV7-2	TRBJ1-1	.	CASSLDPGALNTEAFF	TGTGCCAGCAGCTTAGATCCGGGGGCATTGAACACTGAAGCTTTCTTT
.	12	TRBV7-9	TRBJ2-1	.	CASPNSVNEQFF	TGTGCCAGCCCTAACTCTGTGAATGAGCAGTTCTTC
.	15	TRBV7-2	TRBJ1-4	.	CASSFASGIGEKLFF	TGTGCCAGCAGCTTTGCCAGTGGGATTGGTGAAAAACTGTTTTTT
.	13	TRBV7-2	TRBJ1-5	.	CASSLGMTVQQHF	TGTGCCAGCAGCTTAGGCATGACGGTGCAACAGCATTTT
.	16	TRBV7-9	TRBJ2-3	TRBD2	CASSSPAGGETDTQYF	TGTGCCAGCAGCTCGCCAGCGGGAGGAGAAACAGATACGCAGTATTTT
.	15	TRBV30	TRBJ1-6	.	CAWSGGGTLNSPLHF	TGTGCCTGGAGTGGGGGTGGGACGCTTAATTCACCCCTCCACTTT
once	12	TRBV28	TRBJ2-1	.	CASSSGEFGQFF	TGTGCCAGCAGTTCTGGGGAGTTTGGGCAGTTCTTC
.	17	TRBV28	TRBJ2-1	.	CASSLRPGSGPDNEQFF	TGTGCCAGCAGTTTACGACCCGGGAGCGGACCTGACAATGAGCAGTTCTTC
.	16	TRBV19	TRBJ1-2	.	CASSTAGTPQLYGYTF	TGTGCCAGTAGTACTGCCGGGACTCCTCAACTCTATGGCTACACCTTC
.	13	TRBV7-2	TRBJ2-5	.	CASSSSNQETQYF	TGTGCCAGCAGCTCGTCGAACCAAGAGACCCAGTACTTC
.	14	TRBV29-1	TRBJ2-7	.	CSVEGQGGHYEQYF	TGCAGCGTTGAGGGGCAGGGGGGCCACTACGAGCAGTACTTC
.	16	TRBV7-9	TRBJ1-2	TRBD1	CASSLALGQGSSGYTF	TGTGCCAGCAGCTTAGCGCTTGGACAGGGTTCCTCTGGCTACACCTTC
.	14	TRBV19	TRBJ2-1	.	CASSGSWGYNEQFF	TGTGCCAGTAGCGGGTCATGGGGTTACAATGAGCAGTTCTTC
.	13	TRBV9	TRBJ2-1	.	CASSVDIYNEQFF	TGTGCCAGCAGCGTAGACATTTACAATGAGCAGTTCTTC
.	14	TRBV7-8	TRBJ1-2	.	CASSLVRAAYGYTF	TGTGCCAGCAGCTTAGTCAGGGCGGCTTATGGCTACACCTTC
.	14	TRBV6-5	TRBJ2-1	.	CASSWIPDGNEQFF	TGTGCCAGCAGTTGGATCCCCGATGGGAATGAGCAGTTCTTC
.	12	TRBV28	TRBJ2-7	.	CASVPGVGEQYF	TGTGCCAGCGTTCCGGGCGTTGGCGAGCAGTACTTC
.	16	TRBV28	TRBJ1-2	TRBD1	CASTSRGTGGAYGYTF	TGTGCCAGCACCTCCCGAGGGACAGGGGGCGCGTATGGCTACACCTTC
.	19	TRBV18	TRBJ1-2	TRBD1	CASSPAGGRGAPTNYGYTF	TGTGCCAGCTCACCAGCAGGGGGCCGGGGCGCGCCTACTAACTATGGCTACACCTTC
.	18	TRBV28	TRBJ2-7	.	CASSLPSKRGFSSYEQYF	TGTGCCAGCAGCCTCCCCTCAAAGAGGGGATTCAGCTCCTACGAGCAGTACTTC
.	14	TRBV15	TRBJ2-7	.	CATSRDYRVSEQYF	TGTGCCACCAGCAGAGATTACAGGGTATCCGAGCAGTACTTC
.	15	TRBV9	TRBJ2-1	.	CASSVFGSTNNEQFF	TGTGCCAGCAGCGTATTCGGCTCAACCAACAATGAGCAGTTCTTC
.	14	TRBV18	TRBJ1-2	.	CASSPGRAGYGYTF	TGTGCCAGCTCACCGGGCAGGGCCGGCTATGGCTACACCTTC
.	14	TRBV7-2	TRBJ1-1	TRBD1	CASSRGTGGLEAFF	TGTGCCAGCAGCCGCGGGACAGGGGGCCTTGAAGCTTTCTTT
.	15	TRBV4-1	TRBJ2-1	.	CASSQVEGSYNEQFF	TGCGCCAGCAGCCAAGTGGAGGGGTCCTACAATGAGCAGTTCTTC
.	17	TRBV28	TRBJ2-7	.	CASSPGGLAPSSYEQYF	TGTGCCAGCAGTCCCGGGGGCCTAGCTCCGAGCTCCTACGAGCAGTACTTC
few	10	TRBV20-1	TRBJ1-1	.	CSARDIEAFF	TGCAGTGCCAGGGACATAGAAGCTTTCTTT
.	13	TRBV7-9	TRBJ2-2	.	CASSLELSGELFF	TGTGCCAGCAGCTTAGAACTTTCCGGGGAGCTGTTTTTT
.	14	TRBV6-1	TRBJ2-3	.	CASSEGPGTDTQYF	TGTGCCAGCAGTGAGGGCCCAGGGACAGATACGCAGTATTTT
.	12	TRBV28	TRBJ2-3	.	CASSFYPDTQYF	TGTGCCAGCAGTTTTTACCCGGATACGCAGTATTTT